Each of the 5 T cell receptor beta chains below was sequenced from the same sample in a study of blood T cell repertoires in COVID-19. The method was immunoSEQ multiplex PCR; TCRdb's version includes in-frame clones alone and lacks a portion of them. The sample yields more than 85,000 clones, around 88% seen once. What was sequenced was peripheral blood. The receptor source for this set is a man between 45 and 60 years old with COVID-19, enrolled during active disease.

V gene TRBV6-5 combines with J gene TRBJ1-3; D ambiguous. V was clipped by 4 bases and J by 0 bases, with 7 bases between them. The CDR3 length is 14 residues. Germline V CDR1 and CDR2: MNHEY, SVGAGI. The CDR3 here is CASSLYSSGNTIYF. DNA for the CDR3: TGTGCCAGCAGTTTGTACAGCTCTGGAAACACCATATATTTT.

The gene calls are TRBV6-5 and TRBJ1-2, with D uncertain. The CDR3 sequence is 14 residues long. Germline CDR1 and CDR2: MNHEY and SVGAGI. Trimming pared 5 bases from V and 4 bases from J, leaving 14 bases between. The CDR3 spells CASSLREGTYGYTF. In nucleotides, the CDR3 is TGTGCCAGCAGTCTCCGTGAGGGTACCTATGGCTACACCTTC.

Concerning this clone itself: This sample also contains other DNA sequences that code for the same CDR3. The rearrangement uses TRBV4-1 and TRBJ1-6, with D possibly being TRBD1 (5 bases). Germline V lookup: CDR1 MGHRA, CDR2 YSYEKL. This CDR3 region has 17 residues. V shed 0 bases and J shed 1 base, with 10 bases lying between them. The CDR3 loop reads CASSQEEGRSYNSPLHF. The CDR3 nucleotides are TGCGCCAGCAGCCAAGAGGAGGGGAGGTCCTATAATTCACCCCTCCACTTT.

CDR3 sequence reads: CASSSGFPYQPQHF. The CDR3, as DNA: TGTGCCAGCAGTTCAGGGTTTCCTTATCAGCCCCAGCATTTT. The V call is TRBV2, the J call TRBJ1-5; TRBD1 is a possible D gene (5 bases). Trimming shortened V by 5 bases and J by 5 bases, and 13 bases separated the two germline ends. The germline CDR1 and CDR2 sequences are SNHLY and FYNNEI. This CDR3 has 14 amino acids.

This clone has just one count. CDR3: CASSPHLTGPSNQPQHF. In nucleotides, the CDR3 is TGTGCCAGCAGTCCCCACCTCACAGGTCCGAGCAATCAGCCCCAGCATTTT. This chain uses TRBV6-2 or TRBV6-3 with TRBJ1-5; maybe TRBD1 (5 bases). CDR1 and CDR2 (germline): MNHEY, SVGEGT. V lost 5 bases and J lost 1, with 18 bases in between. This CDR3 region has 17 residues.